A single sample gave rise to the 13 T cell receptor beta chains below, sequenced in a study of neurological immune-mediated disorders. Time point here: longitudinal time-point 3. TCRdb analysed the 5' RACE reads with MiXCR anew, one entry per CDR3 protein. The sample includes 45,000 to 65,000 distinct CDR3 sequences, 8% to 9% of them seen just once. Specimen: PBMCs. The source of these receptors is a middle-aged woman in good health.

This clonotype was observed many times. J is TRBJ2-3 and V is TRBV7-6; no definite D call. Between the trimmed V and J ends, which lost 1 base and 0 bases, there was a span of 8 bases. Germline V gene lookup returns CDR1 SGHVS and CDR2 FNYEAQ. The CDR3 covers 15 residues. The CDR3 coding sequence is TGTGCCAGCAGCTTAGGGGCCTCGAGCACAGATACGCAGTATTTT. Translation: CASSLGASSTDTQYF.

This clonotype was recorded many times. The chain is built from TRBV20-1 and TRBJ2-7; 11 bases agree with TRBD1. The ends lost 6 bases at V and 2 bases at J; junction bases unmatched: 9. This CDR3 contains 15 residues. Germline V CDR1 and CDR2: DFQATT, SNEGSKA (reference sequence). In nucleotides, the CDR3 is TGCAGTGCCCCTATCCCGGGACAGGGGGCCTACGAGCAGTACTTC. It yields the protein CSAPIPGQGAYEQYF.

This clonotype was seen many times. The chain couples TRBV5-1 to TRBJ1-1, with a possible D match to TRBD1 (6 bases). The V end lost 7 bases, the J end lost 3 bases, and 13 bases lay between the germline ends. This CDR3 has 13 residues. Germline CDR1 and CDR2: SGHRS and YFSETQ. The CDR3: CASGGGVDTEAFF. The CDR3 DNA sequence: TGCGCCAGCGGAGGGGGGGTGGACACTGAAGCTTTCTTT.

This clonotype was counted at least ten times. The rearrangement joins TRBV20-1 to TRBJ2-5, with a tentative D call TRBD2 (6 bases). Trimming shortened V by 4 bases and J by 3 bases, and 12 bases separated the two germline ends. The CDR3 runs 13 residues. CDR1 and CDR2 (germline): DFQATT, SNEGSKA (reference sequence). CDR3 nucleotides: TGCAGTGCTACGGGGACTGGGAAAGAGACCCAGTACTTC. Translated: CSATGTGKETQYF.

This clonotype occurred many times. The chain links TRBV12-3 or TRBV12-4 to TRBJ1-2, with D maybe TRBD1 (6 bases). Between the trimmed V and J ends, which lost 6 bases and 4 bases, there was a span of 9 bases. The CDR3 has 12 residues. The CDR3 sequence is CASRLDSYGYTF. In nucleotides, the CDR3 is TGTGCCAGCAGGTTGGACAGCTATGGCTACACCTTC.

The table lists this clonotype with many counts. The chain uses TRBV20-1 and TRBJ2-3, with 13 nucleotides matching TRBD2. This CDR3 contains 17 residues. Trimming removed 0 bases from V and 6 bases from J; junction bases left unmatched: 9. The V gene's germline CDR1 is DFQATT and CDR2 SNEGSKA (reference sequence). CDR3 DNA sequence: TGCAGTGCTAGAGATCGAGGACTAGCGGGAGTCTCGGATACGCAGTATTTT. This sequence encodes CSARDRGLAGVSDTQYF.

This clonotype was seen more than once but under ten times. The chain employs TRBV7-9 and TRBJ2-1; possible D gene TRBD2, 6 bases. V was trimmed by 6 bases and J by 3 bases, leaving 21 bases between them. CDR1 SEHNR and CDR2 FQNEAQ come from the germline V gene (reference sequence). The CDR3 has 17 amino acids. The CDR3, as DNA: TGTGCCAGCAGATTACCTCCCCCGGGACTGTACTACAATGAGCAGTTCTTC. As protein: CASRLPPPGLYYNEQFF.

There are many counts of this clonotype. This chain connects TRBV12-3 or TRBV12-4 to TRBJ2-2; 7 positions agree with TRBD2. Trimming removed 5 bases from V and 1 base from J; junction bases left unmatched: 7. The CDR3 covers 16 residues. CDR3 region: CASSLRLAQNTGELFF. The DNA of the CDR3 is TGTGCCAGCAGTCTCCGACTAGCTCAGAACACCGGGGAGCTGTTTTTT.

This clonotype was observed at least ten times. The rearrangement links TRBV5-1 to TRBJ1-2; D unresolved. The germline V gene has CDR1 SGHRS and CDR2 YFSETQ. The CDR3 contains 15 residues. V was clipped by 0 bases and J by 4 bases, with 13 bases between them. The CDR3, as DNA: TGCGCCAGCAGCTTGGCCAATCCAAGGCGCTATGGCTACACCTTC. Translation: CASSLANPRRYGYTF.

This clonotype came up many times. Here the CDR3 DNA reads TGTGCCAGCAGCTGGGCAGAGGGCACTGAAGCTTTCTTT. Translating it yields CASSWAEGTEAFF. The rearrangement links TRBV7-9 to TRBJ1-1; no reliable D call. V lost 4 bases and J lost 4, with 10 bases in between. The CDR3 has 13 amino acids. Germline values: CDR1 SEHNR, CDR2 FQNEAQ (reference sequence).

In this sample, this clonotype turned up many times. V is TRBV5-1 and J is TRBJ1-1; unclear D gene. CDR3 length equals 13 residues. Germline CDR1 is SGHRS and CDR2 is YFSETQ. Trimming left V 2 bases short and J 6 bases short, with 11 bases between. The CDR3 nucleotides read TGCGCCAGCAGCTTTGATGGTAACCCTGAAGCTTTCTTT. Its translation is CASSFDGNPEAFF.

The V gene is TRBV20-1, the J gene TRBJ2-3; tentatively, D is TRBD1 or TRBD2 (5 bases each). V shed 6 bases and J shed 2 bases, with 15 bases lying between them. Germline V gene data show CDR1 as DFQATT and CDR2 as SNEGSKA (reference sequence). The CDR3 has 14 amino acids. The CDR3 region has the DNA TGCAGTGCCACCCTGGGGGAGCACACAGATACGCAGTATTTT. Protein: CSATLGEHTDTQYF.

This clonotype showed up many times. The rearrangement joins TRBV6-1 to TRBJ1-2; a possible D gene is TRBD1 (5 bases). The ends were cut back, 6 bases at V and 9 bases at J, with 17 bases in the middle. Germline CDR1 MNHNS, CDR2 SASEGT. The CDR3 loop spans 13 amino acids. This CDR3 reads CASSSIAVGRYTF. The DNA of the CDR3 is TGTGCCAGCAGCTCCATTGCCGTGGGACGCTACACCTTC.